The entry that follows covers one TCR beta chain sequence. This entry comes from a study of sequential checkpoint blockade in melanoma. At the level of the study: Each arm's sequence ended with maintenance nivolumab.

Treatment denoted: randomized to nivolumab then ipilimumab (arm A) or the reverse (arm B). DNA-damaging chemotherapy had not been given to any patient beforehand. PBMC sorting kept live CD3+CD8+ cells without CD19 or CD56. TCRdb keeps only in-frame clones here, not all; method: immunoSEQ multiplex PCR. The sample yields about 28,000 clones, 70% to 85% seen once. This CDR3 comprises 17 residues. Germline CDR1 SGHNT, CDR2 YYREEE (reference sequence). V gave up 4 bases and J gave up 0 bases, with 19 bases separating them. The chain employs TRBV5-4 and TRBJ1-2, with D perhaps matching TRBD1 (6 bases). This clonotype was sampled from a human donor with melanoma. This specimen was CD8+ T cells sorted from blood (inferred from file names), taken from a patient given nivolumab and ipilimumab in sequence. The CDR3 loop reads CASSLGTPTLANYGYTF. The DNA of the CDR3 is TGTGCCAGCAGCCTCGGGACACCCACCTTAGCTAACTATGGCTACACCTTC.